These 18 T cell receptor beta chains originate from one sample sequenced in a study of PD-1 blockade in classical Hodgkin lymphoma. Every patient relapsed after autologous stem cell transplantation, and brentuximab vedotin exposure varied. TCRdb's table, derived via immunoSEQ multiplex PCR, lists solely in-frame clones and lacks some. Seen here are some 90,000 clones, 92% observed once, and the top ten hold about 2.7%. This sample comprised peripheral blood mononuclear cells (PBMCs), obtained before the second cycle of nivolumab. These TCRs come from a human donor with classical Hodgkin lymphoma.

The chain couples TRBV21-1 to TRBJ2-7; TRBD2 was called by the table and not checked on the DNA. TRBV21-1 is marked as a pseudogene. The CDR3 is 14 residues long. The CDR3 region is CASAVRPISYEQYF. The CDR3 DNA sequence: TGTGCCAGCGCGGTTAGGCCAATCTCCTACGAGCAGTACTTC.

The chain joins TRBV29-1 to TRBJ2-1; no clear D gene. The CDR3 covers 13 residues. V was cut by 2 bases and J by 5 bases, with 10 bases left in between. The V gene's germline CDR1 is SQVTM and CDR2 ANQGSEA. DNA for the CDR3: TGCAGCGTTGAAACGGGTTCGGACAATGAGCAGTTCTTC. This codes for CSVETGSDNEQFF.

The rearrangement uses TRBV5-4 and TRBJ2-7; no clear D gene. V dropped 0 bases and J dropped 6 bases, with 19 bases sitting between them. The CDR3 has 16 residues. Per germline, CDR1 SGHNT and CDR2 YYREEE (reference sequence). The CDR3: CASSLGGSLGGFEQYF. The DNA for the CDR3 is TGTGCCAGCAGCTTGGGTGGTTCCCTCGGTGGGTTCGAGCAGTACTTC. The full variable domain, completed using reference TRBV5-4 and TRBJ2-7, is ETGVTQSPTHLIKTRGQQVTLRCSSQSGHNTVSWYQQALGQGPQFIFQYYREEENGRGNFPPRFSGLQFPNYSSELNVNALELDDSALYLCASSLGGSLGGFEQYFGPGTRLTVT.

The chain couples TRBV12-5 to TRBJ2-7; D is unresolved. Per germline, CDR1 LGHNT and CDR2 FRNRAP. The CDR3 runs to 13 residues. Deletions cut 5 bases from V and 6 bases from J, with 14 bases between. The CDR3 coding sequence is TGTGCTAGTGGTCCCCCGAACTCGGGCGAGCAGTACTTC. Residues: CASGPPNSGEQYF.

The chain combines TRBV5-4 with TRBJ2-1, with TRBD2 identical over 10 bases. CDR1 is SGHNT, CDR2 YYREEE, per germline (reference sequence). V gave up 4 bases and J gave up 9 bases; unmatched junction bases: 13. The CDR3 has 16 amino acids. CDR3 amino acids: CASSQGGLAGELEQFF. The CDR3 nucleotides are TGTGCCAGCAGCCAAGGGGGCCTAGCGGGAGAACTTGAGCAGTTCTTC.

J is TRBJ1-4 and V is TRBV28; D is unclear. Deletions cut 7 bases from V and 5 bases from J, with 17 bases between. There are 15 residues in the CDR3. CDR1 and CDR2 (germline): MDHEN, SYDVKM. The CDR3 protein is CASTPLSGRNEKLFF. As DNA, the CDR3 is TGTGCCAGCACTCCTTTAAGTGGCAGGAATGAAAAACTGTTTTTT. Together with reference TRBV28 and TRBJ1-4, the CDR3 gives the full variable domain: DVKVTQSSRYLVKRTGEKVFLECVQDMDHENMFWYRQDPGLGLRLIYFSYDVKMKEKGDIPEGYSVSREKKERFSLILESASTNQTSMYLCASTPLSGRNEKLFFGSGTQLSVL.

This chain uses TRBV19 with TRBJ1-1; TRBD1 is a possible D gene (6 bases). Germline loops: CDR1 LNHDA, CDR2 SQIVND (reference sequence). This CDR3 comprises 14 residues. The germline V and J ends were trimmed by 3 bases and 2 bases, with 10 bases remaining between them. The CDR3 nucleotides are TGTGCCAGTAGTATCTTGGACAGAAACACTGAAGCTTTCTTT. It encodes CASSILDRNTEAFF.

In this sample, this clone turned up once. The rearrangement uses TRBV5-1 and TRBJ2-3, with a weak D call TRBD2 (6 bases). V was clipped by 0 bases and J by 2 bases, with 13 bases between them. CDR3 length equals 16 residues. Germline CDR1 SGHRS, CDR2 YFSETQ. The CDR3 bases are TGCGCCAGCAGCTTGGGACGGGGGAGGAACACAGATACGCAGTATTTT. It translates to CASSLGRGRNTDTQYF.

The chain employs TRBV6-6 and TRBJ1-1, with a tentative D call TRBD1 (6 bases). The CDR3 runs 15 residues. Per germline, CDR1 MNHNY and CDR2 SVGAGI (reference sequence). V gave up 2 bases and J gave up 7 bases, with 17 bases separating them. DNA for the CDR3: TGTGCCAGCAGTTACGGGATAGGGCAGGGGTTTGAAGCTTTCTTT. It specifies CASSYGIGQGFEAFF.

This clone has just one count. CDR3 nucleotides: TGTGCCAGCAGTTTATCTAGGGGTGGCGGCTACACCTTC. It translates to CASSLSRGGGYTF. V usage is TRBV28 and J usage is TRBJ1-2; weak D call: TRBD1 (5 bases). Germline values: CDR1 MDHEN, CDR2 SYDVKM. Trimming removed 1 base at V and 8 bases at J, with 11 bases between. This CDR3 contains 13 residues.

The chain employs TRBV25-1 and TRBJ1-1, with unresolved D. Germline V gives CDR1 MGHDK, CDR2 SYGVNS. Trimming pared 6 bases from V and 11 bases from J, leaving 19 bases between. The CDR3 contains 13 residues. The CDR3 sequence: CASRGRRVRGAFF. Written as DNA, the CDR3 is TGTGCCAGCAGGGGGAGGAGGGTACGAGGGGCTTTCTTT.

The CDR3 coding sequence is TGTGCCAGCAGCTTTGGGGGCAGGGCCGGGGAGCTGTTTTTT. Its protein is CASSFGGRAGELFF. The chain is built from TRBV11-2 and TRBJ2-2; weak D call: TRBD1 (6 bases). Per the germline V gene, CDR1 is SGHAT and CDR2 is FQNNGV. The V end lost 3 bases, the J end lost 6 bases, and 11 bases lay between the germline ends. The CDR3 spans 14 residues.

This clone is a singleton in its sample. The CDR3 nucleotides are TGTGCCAGCAGACGAAGGGGGGCGAGGCATTCACCCCTCCACTTT. As protein: CASRRRGARHSPLHF. V gene TRBV6-5 combines with J gene TRBJ1-6; D may be TRBD1 (6 bases). Germline CDR1 and CDR2: MNHEY and SVGAGI. The ends were cut back, 6 bases at V and 8 bases at J, with 17 bases in the middle. This CDR3 has 15 amino acids.

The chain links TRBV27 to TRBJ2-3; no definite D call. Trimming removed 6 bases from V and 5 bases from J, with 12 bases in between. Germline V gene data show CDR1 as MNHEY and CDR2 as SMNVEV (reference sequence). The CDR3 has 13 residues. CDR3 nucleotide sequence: TGTGCCAGCAGCCCCTTATTACGAGATACGCAGTATTTT. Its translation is CASSPLLRDTQYF.

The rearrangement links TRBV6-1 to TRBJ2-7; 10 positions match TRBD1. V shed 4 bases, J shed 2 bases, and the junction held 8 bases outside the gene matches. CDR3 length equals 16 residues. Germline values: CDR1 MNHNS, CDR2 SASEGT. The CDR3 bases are TGTGCCAGCAGTGGGGGGGCCGGGACAGGGGCCTACGAGCAGTACTTC. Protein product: CASSGGAGTGAYEQYF.

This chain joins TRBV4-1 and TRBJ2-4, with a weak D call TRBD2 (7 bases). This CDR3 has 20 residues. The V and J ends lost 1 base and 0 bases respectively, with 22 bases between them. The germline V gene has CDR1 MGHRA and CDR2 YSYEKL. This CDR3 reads CASSQGGGDYLDLAKNIQYF. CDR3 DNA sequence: TGCGCCAGCAGCCAAGGAGGGGGGGACTACCTAGATTTAGCCAAAAACATTCAGTACTTC.

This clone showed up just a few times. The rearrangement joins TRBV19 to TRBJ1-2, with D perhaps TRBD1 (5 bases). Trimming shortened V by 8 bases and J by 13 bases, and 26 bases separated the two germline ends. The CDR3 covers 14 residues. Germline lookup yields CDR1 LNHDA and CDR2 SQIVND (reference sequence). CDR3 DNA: TGTGCCAGTGAAAGCGGACAATCGGGAGGCTACGGCACCTTC. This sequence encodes CASESGQSGGYGTF.

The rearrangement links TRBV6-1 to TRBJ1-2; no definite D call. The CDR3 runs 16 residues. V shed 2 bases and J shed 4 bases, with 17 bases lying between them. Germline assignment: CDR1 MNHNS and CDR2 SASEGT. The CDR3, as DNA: TGTGCCAGCAGTGAACTCACATTAAGCAGCGCCTATGGCTACACCTTC. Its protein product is CASSELTLSSAYGYTF.